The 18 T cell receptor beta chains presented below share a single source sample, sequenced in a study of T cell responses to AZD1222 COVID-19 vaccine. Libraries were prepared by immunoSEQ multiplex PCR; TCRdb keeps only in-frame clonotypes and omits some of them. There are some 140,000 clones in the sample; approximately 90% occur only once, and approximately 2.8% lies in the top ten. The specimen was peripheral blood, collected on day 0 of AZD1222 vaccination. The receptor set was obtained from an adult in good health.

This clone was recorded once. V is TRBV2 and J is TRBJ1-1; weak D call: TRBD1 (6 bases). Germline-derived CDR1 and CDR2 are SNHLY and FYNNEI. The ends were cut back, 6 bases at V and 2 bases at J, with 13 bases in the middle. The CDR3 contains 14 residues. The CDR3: CASRGGQVNTEAFF. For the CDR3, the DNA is TGTGCCAGCAGGGGGGGACAAGTAAACACTGAAGCTTTCTTT.

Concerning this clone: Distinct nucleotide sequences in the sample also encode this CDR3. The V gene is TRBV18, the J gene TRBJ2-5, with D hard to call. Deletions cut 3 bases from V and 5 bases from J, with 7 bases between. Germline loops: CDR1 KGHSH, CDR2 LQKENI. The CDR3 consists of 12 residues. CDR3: CASSPGRETQYF. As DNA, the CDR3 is TGTGCCAGCTCACCGGGAAGGGAGACCCAGTACTTC. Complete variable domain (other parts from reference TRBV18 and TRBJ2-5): NAGVMQNPRHLVRRRGQEARLRCSPMKGHSHVYWYRQLPEEGLKFMVYLQKENIIDESGMPKERFSAEFPKEGPSILRIQQVVRGDSAAYFCASSPGRETQYFGPGTRLLVL.

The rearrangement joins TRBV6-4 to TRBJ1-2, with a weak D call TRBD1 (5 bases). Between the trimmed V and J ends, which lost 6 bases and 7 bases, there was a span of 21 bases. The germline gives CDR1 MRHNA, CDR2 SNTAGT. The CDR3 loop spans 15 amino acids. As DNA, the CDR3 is TGTGCCAGCAGCGAAGATTGGGCAGGGCGAGGTGGCTACACCTTC. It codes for CASSEDWAGRGGYTF.

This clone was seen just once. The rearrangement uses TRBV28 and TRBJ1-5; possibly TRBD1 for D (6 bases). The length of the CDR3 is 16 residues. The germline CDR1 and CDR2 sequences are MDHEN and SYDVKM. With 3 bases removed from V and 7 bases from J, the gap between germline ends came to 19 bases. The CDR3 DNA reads TGTGCCAGCAGTTTCCTATTTACAGGGTATGAACAGCCCCAGCATTTT. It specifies CASSFLFTGYEQPQHF.

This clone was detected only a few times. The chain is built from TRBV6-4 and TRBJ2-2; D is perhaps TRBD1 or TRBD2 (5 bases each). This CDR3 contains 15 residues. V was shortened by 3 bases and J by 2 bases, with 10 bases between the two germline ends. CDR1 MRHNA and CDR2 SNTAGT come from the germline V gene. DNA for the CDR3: TGTGCCAGCAGTGAGACAGCGGAAAACACCGGGGAGCTGTTTTTT. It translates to CASSETAENTGELFF.

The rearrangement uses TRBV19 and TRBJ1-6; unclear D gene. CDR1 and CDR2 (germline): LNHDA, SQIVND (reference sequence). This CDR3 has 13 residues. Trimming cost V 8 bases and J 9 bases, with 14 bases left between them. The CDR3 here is CASASKVGSPLHF. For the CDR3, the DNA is TGTGCCAGTGCCTCTAAGGTTGGTTCACCCCTCCACTTT.

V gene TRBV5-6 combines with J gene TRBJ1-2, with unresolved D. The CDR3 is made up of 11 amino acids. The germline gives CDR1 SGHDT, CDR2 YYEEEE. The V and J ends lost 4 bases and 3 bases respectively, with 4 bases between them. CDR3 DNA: TGTGCCAGCAGCGGGCACTATGGCTACACCTTC. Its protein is CASSGHYGYTF.

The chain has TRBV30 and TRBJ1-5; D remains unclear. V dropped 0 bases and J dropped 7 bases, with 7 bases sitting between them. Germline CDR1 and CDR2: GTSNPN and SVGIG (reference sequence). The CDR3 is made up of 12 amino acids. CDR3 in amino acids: CAWSVSPQPQHF. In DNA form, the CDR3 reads TGTGCCTGGAGTGTAAGCCCCCAGCCCCAGCATTTT.

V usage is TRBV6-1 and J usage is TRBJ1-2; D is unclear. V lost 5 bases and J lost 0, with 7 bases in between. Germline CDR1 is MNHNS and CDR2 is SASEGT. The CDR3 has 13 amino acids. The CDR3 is CASSPGSNYGYTF. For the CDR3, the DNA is TGTGCCAGCAGTCCCGGTTCTAACTATGGCTACACCTTC.

CDR3 DNA: TGTGCCAGCAGCCCGCTAAGCGGGGGGGCGATTCTTGAGCAGTTCTTC. Protein: CASSPLSGGAILEQFF. The chain recombines TRBV7-2 with TRBJ2-1, with TRBD2 matching over 10 bases. Germline V gene data show CDR1 as SGHTA and CDR2 as FQGNSA. J gave up 9 bases and V 5 bases, and 13 bases lay outside the gene matches. This CDR3 has 16 residues.

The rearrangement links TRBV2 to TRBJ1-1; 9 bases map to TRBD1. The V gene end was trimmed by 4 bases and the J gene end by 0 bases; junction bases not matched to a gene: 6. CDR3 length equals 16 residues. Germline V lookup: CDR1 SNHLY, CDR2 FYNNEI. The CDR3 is CASSVVTGGLNTEAFF. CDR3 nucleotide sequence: TGTGCCAGCAGTGTCGTGACAGGGGGGCTGAACACTGAAGCTTTCTTT.

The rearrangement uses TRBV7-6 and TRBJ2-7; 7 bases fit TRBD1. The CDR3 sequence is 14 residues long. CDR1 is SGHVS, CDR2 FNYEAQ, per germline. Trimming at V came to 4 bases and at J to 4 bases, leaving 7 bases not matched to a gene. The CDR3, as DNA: TGTGCCAGCAGCTCCGGGACAGACCGATACGAGCAGTACTTC. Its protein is CASSSGTDRYEQYF.

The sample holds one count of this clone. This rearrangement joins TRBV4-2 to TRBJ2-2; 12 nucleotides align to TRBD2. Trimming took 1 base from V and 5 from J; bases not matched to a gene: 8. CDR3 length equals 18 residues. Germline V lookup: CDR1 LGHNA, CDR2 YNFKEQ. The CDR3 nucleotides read TGTGCCAGCAGCCAAGGGCTAGCGGGGGGGGCATATACCGGGGAGCTGTTTTTT. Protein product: CASSQGLAGGAYTGELFF.

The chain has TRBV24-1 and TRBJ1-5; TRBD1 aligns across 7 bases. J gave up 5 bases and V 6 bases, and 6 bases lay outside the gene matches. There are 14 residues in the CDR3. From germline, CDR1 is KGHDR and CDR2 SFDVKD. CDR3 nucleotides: TGTGCCACCAGTCCCAGAGGGGGCGATCAGCCCCAGCATTTT. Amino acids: CATSPRGGDQPQHF.

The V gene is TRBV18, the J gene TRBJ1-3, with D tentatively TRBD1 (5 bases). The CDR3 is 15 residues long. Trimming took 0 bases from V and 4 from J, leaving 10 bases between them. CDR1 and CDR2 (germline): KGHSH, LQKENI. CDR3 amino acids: CASSPPGVFGNTIYF. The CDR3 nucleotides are TGTGCCAGCTCACCACCGGGGGTATTCGGAAACACCATATATTTT. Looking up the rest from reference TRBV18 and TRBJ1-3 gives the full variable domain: NAGVMQNPRHLVRRRGQEARLRCSPMKGHSHVYWYRQLPEEGLKFMVYLQKENIIDESGMPKERFSAEFPKEGPSILRIQQVVRGDSAAYFCASSPPGVFGNTIYFGEGSWLTVV.

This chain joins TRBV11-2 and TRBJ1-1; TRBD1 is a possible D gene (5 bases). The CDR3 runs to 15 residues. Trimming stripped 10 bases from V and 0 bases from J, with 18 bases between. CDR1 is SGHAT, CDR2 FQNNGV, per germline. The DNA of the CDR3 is TGTGCCACACCATCGGAGACAGAAGTGAACACTGAAGCTTTCTTT. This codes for CATPSETEVNTEAFF.

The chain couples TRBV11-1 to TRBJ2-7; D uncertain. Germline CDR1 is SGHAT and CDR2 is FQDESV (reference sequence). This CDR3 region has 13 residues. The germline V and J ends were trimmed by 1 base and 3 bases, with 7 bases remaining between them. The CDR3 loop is CASSLEAHYEQYF. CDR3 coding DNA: TGTGCCAGCAGCTTAGAGGCCCACTACGAGCAGTACTTC.

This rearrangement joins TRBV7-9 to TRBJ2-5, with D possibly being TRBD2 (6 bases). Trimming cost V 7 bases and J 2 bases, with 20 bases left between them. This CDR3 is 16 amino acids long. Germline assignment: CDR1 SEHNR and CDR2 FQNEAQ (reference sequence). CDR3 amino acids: CASNSWRGRSQETQYF. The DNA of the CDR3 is TGTGCCAGCAACTCATGGAGGGGAAGGAGTCAAGAGACCCAGTACTTC.